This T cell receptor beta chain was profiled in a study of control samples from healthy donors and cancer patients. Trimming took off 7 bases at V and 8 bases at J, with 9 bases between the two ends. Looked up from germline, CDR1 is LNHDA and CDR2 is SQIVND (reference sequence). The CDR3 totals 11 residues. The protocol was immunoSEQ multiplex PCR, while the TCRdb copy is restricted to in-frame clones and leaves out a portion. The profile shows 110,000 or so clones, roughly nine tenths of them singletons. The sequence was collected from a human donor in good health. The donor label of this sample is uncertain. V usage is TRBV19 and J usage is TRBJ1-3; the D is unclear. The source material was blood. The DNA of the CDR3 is TGTGCCAGTACGACCGGATACACCATATATTTT. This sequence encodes CASTTGYTIYF.